The clone carrying this TCR beta chain was counted once. Its specificity is not known. The germline V gene encodes CDR1 LNHNV and CDR2 YYDKDF (reference sequence). The CDR3 contains 14 residues. V was shortened by 1 base and J by 5 bases, with 8 bases between the two germline ends. The data were obtained in a study of OX40 agonist ivuxolimab in advanced cancers. Some clones are missing from TCRdb's copy, which holds only in-frame ones; the method was immunoSEQ multiplex PCR. The sample lists around 40,000 clones; 80% were seen once. Findings and limits, study-wide: Low normalized T-cell clonal expansion was also seen in some nonresponders.

The material was CD4+ or CD8+ T cells sorted from blood, obtained in a trial of the OX40 agonist ivuxolimab. This TCR came from an adult with an advanced solid tumor such as melanoma, head and neck, liver or kidney cancer. The J gene is TRBJ1-4, the V gene TRBV15; no definite D call. For the CDR3, the DNA is TGTGCCACCAGCAGAGGACGGGGAAATGAAAAACTGTTTTTT. It codes for CATSRGRGNEKLFF. The whole variable domain, remainder taken from reference TRBV15 and TRBJ1-4, is DAMVIQNPRYQVTQFGKPVTLSCSQTLNHNVMYWYQQKSSQAPKLLFHYYDKDFNNEADTPDNFQSRRPNTSFCFLDIRSPGLGDTAMYLCATSRGRGNEKLFFGSGTQLSVL.